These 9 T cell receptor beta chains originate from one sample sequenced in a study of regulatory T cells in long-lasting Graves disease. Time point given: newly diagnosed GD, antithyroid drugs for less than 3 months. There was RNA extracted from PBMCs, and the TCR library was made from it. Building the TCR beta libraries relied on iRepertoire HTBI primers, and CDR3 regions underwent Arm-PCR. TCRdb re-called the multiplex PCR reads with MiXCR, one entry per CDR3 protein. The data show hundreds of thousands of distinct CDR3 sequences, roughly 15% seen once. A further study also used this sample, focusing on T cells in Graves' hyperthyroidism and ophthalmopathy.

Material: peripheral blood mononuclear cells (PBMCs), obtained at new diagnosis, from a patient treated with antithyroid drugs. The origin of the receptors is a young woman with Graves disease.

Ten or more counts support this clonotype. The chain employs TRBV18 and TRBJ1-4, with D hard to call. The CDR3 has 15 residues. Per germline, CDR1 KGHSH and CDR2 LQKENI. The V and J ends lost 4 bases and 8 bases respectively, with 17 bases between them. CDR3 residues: CASSRTGGAHEKLFF. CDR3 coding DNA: TGTGCCAGCTCACGTACCGGCGGAGCCCACGAAAAACTGTTTTTT. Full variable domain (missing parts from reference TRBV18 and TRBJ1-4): NAGVMQNPRHLVRRRGQEARLRCSPMKGHSHVYWYRQLPEEGLKFMVYLQKENIIDESGMPKERFSAEFPKEGPSILRIQQVVRGDSAAYFCASSRTGGAHEKLFFGSGTQLSVL.

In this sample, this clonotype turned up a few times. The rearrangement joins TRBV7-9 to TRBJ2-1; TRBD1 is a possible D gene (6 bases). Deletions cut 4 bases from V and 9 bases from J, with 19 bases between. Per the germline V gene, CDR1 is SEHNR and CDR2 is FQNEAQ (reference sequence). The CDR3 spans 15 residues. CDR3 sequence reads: CASSSDSLGVGEQFF. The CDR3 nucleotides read TGTGCCAGCAGCTCGGACAGTTTGGGAGTGGGTGAGCAGTTCTTC.

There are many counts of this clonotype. CDR3 in DNA: TGTGCCAGTAGCGGGACAGGGGGCGTGAACACTGAAGCTTTCTTT. Amino acid sequence: CASSGTGGVNTEAFF. V is TRBV19 and J is TRBJ1-1; TRBD1 agrees at 12 bases. The CDR3 is made up of 15 amino acids. Germline values: CDR1 LNHDA, CDR2 SQIVND (reference sequence). The V segment lost 6 bases and the J segment 0 bases; nucleotides outside the gene matches: 2.

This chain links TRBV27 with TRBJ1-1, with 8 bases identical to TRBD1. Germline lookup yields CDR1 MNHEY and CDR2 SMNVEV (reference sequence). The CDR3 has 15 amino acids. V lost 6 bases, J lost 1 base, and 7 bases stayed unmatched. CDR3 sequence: CASSQDGQGNTEAFF. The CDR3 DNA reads TGTGCCAGCAGCCAAGACGGACAGGGGAACACTGAAGCTTTCTTT.

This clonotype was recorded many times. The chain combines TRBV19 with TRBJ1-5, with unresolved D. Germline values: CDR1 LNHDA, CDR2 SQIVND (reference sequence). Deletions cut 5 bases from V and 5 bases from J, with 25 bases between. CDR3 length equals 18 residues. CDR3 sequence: CASSPPRASLLNHQPQHF. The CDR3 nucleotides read TGTGCCAGTAGTCCCCCAAGGGCGAGCCTCTTGAACCATCAGCCCCAGCATTTT.

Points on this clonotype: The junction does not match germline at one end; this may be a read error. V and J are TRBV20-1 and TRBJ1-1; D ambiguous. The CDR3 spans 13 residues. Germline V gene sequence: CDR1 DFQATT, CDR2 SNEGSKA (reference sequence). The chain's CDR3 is CGARPLGNTEAFF. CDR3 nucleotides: TGCGGTGCACGGCCCCTGGGGAACACTGAAGCTTTCTTT.

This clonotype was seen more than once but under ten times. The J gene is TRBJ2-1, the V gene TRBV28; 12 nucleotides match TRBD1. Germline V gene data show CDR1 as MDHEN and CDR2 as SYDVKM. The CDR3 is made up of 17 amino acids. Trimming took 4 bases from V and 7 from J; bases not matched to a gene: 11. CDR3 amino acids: CASSSTYRDRGRNEQFF. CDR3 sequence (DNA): TGTGCCAGCAGTTCGACATACCGGGACAGGGGGCGGAATGAGCAGTTCTTC.

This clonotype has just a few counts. The CDR3, as DNA: TGTGCCAGCAGCCGGACCAGGAGCGACTATGGCTACACCTTC. Translated, it gives CASSRTRSDYGYTF. This rearrangement joins TRBV7-9 to TRBJ1-2; D is unresolved. The CDR3 length is 14 residues. V lost 5 bases and J lost 3, with 13 bases in between. Germline lookup yields CDR1 SEHNR and CDR2 FQNEAQ (reference sequence).

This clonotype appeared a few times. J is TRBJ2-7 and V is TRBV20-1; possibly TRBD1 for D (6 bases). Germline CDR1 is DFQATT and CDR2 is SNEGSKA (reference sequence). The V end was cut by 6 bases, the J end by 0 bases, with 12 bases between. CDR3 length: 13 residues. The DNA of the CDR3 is TGCAGTGCCCAGGACAGCGACTCCTACGAGCAGTACTTC. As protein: CSAQDSDSYEQYF.